Each of the 32 T cell receptor beta chains below was sequenced from the same sample in a study of blood T cells in healthy people across ages. The use of a sample-barcoded 5' primer and a J-beta primer mix characterized a second PCR of roughly 7 to 11 cycles. From the 5' RACE reads, TCRdb called clonotypes with MiXCR, one entry per CDR3 protein. The sample lists 800,000 to 950,000 distinct CDR3 sequences; roughly 50% were seen once. The specimen sequenced was blood. The receptors were gathered from a man aged 30-40 years in good health.

The genes are TRBV6-5 and TRBJ2-5, with 7 positions matching TRBD1. The CDR3 spans 11 residues. Germline V lookup: CDR1 MNHEY, CDR2 SVGAGI. The ends lost 6 bases at V and 12 bases at J; junction bases unmatched: 7. The CDR3 spells CASRSVGQEYF. The CDR3 nucleotides are TGTGCCAGCAGGTCGGTCGGACAGGAGTACTTC.

The chain has TRBV12-3 or TRBV12-4 and TRBJ2-1; 9 nucleotides match TRBD1. Losses at the gene ends were 4 bases for V and 9 bases for J; bases not matched to a gene: 10. The CDR3 has 15 amino acids. The CDR3 DNA follows: TGTGCCAGCAGTTCCTGGGACAGGGTTCAGGCTGAGCAGTTCTTC. This gives the protein CASSSWDRVQAEQFF.

This clonotype has a handful of counts. At one end, the junction sequence differs from germline, possibly due to a read error. Here the CDR3 reads CASSLLQPDSSYNEQFF. The DNA for the CDR3 is TGTGCTAGCAGCTTATTGCAGCCAGACAGCTCCTACAATGAGCAGTTCTTC. The chain is built from TRBV7-7 and TRBJ2-1; perhaps TRBD1 as D (5 bases). Per germline, CDR1 SSHAT and CDR2 FNYEAQ (reference sequence). CDR3 length equals 17 residues.

The rearrangement joins TRBV20-1 to TRBJ2-1, with 9 positions matching TRBD1. The CDR3 has 15 amino acids. The V and J ends lost 3 bases and 5 bases, in that order; junction bases with no gene match: 8. CDR1 DFQATT and CDR2 SNEGSKA come from the germline V gene (reference sequence). In nucleotides, the CDR3 is TGCAGTGCTAGTCTACCGGGACAGGGAAACAATGAGCAGTTCTTC. It yields the protein CSASLPGQGNNEQFF.

V gene TRBV27 combines with J gene TRBJ2-7; D may be TRBD2 (5 bases). The CDR3 runs 13 residues. Trimming stripped 2 bases from V and 5 bases from J, with 10 bases between. Per the germline V gene, CDR1 is MNHEY and CDR2 is SMNVEV (reference sequence). This chain's CDR3 is CASSLAGENEQYF. The DNA for the CDR3 is TGTGCCAGCAGTTTAGCCGGGGAAAACGAGCAGTACTTC.

The J gene is TRBJ2-5, the V gene TRBV10-3; D is undetermined. Trimming cost V 3 bases and J 4 bases, with 9 bases left between them. This CDR3 has 13 amino acids. From germline, CDR1 is ENHRY and CDR2 SYGVKD. DNA of the CDR3: TGTGCCATCAGTGACCCCCTTTCAGAGACCCAGTACTTC. This encodes CAISDPLSETQYF.

This chain connects TRBV27 to TRBJ1-1; unclear D gene. Germline values: CDR1 MNHEY, CDR2 SMNVEV (reference sequence). The V and J ends lost 8 bases and 3 bases respectively, with 10 bases between them. CDR3 size: 12 residues. CDR3 residues: CASRERDTEAFF. As DNA, the CDR3 is TGTGCCAGCCGCGAGAGAGACACTGAAGCTTTCTTT.

Ten or more counts support this clonotype. This chain joins TRBV28 and TRBJ1-2; possibly TRBD1 for D (6 bases). Germline V gives CDR1 MDHEN, CDR2 SYDVKM. CDR3 length: 12 amino acids. The V end was cut by 5 bases, the J end by 2 bases, with 6 bases between. The CDR3, as DNA: TGTGCCAGCAGTACAGGGAACTATGGCTACACCTTC. Protein sequence: CASSTGNYGYTF.

Worth noting for this clonotype: Compared with germline, one end of the junction differs, possibly owing to a read error. V usage is TRBV20-1 and J usage is TRBJ1-1; D gene ambiguous. The CDR3 spans 12 residues. The germline gives CDR1 DFQATT, CDR2 SNEGSKA (reference sequence). The CDR3 coding sequence is TGCAGGGCTACGGGTCTGAACACTGAAGCTTTCTTT. As protein: CRATGLNTEAFF.

This chain joins TRBV20-1 and TRBJ2-1; D gene ambiguous. The germline V and J ends were trimmed by 6 bases and 0 bases, with 15 bases remaining between them. Germline CDR1 DFQATT, CDR2 SNEGSKA (reference sequence). This CDR3 region has 15 residues. In nucleotides, the CDR3 is TGCAGTGCGGGCGACTTGAAGAGCTCCTACAATGAGCAGTTCTTC. It translates to CSAGDLKSSYNEQFF.

The chain recombines TRBV4-1 with TRBJ2-1; TRBD2 aligns across 9 bases. In germline, CDR1 is MGHRA, CDR2 YSYEKL. The CDR3 spans 16 residues. The ends lost 1 base at V and 8 bases at J; junction bases unmatched: 9. The CDR3 region is CASSQVWRGGVDEQFF. In DNA form, the CDR3 reads TGCGCCAGCAGCCAAGTTTGGCGGGGGGGGGTCGATGAGCAGTTCTTC.

The chain recombines TRBV6-2 or TRBV6-3 with TRBJ2-1, with 7 positions matching TRBD2. V trimming: 6 bases; J trimming: 3 bases; junction bases outside the gene matches: 8. This CDR3 has 15 amino acids. Per the germline V gene, CDR1 is MNHEY and CDR2 is SVGEGT. The CDR3 coding sequence is TGTGCCAGCAGGGAAAGCGGGGCCCTCTACAATGAGCAGTTCTTC. Translating gives CASRESGALYNEQFF.

The chain's CDR3 is CSVEDRSGPGRPYEQYF. The CDR3 bases are TGCAGCGTTGAAGATCGAAGCGGGCCAGGTCGCCCCTACGAGCAGTACTTC. The V call is TRBV29-1, the J call TRBJ2-5; possibly TRBD2 for D (6 bases). With the DNA end fitting TRBJ2-7 better, the J assignment may be wrong. The CDR3 totals 17 residues. The germline CDR1 and CDR2 sequences are SQVTM and ANQGSEA.

This clonotype was observed a few times. The chain is built from TRBV5-5 and TRBJ2-1; unclear D gene. The germline V and J ends were trimmed by 3 bases and 9 bases, with 10 bases remaining between them. This CDR3 comprises 12 residues. The germline V gene has CDR1 SGHKS and CDR2 YYEKEE (reference sequence). For the CDR3, the DNA is TGTGCCAGCAGCTCCATATCTCGTGAGCAGTTCTTC. Translated, it gives CASSSISREQFF.

On this clonotype: This may be a read error: a much more frequent sequence differs by one nucleotide. The V and J genes are TRBV4-1 and TRBJ2-5; D uncertain. CDR3 length equals 13 residues. CDR1 and CDR2 (germline): MGHRA, YSYEKL. Trimming removed 7 bases from V and 4 bases from J, with 13 bases in between. The CDR3 DNA reads TGCGCCAGCAACCCAATATGGGGAGAGACCCAGTACTTC. It is translated as CASNPIWGETQYF.

In its sample, this clonotype was seen a few times. The chain uses TRBV12-3 or TRBV12-4 and TRBJ2-2, with a weak D call TRBD1 (5 bases). The CDR3 is 14 amino acids. V dropped 6 bases and J dropped 1 base, with 9 bases sitting between them. The CDR3 region is CASRRQQNTGELFF. The DNA of the CDR3 is TGTGCCAGCAGGCGACAGCAGAACACCGGGGAGCTGTTTTTT.

This clonotype was counted many times. The chain employs TRBV3-1 and TRBJ1-1; no definite D call. The V end was cut by 4 bases, the J end by 7 bases, with 10 bases between. Germline values: CDR1 LGHDT, CDR2 YNNKEL (reference sequence). This CDR3 has 12 residues. CDR3 coding DNA: TGTGCCAGCAGCCGCTGGGGAGGTGAAGCTTTCTTT. Translation: CASSRWGGEAFF.

This sequence joins TRBV6-5 and TRBJ2-3, with D unclear. V was shortened by 4 bases and J by 6 bases, with 14 bases between the two germline ends. The germline V gene encodes CDR1 MNHEY and CDR2 SVGAGI. This CDR3 region has 14 residues. The CDR3 bases are TGTGCCAGCAGTTCTTTCGGTCCCCGGGATACGCAGTATTTT. It yields the protein CASSSFGPRDTQYF.

The chain carries TRBV12-3 or TRBV12-4 and TRBJ2-3, with TRBD2 matching over 10 bases. J was trimmed by 5 bases and V by 6 bases; bases with no gene match: 11. This CDR3 has 16 residues. The CDR3 loop is CASSPPSGGVGDTQYF. The CDR3 DNA is TGTGCCAGCAGCCCCCCCAGCGGGGGGGTTGGAGATACGCAGTATTTT.

This sequence joins TRBV5-1 and TRBJ1-6; TRBD1 matches at 8 bases. The CDR3 runs to 13 residues. V lost 6 bases to trimming and J lost 5 bases; unmatched junction nucleotides: 1. CDR1 is SGHRS, CDR2 YFSETQ, per germline. DNA of the CDR3: TGCGCCAGCACGGGACAGGATAATTCACCCCTCCACTTT. Translation: CASTGQDNSPLHF.

The chain has TRBV6-1 and TRBJ2-3, with TRBD1 as a possible D gene (7 bases). With 0 bases removed from V and 4 bases from J, the gap between germline ends came to 14 bases. CDR3 size: 16 residues. Germline-derived CDR1 and CDR2 are MNHNS and SASEGT. CDR3 coding DNA: TGTGCCAGCAGTGAAGCAGGGGCAGGGGGGTCAGATACGCAGTATTTT. This codes for CASSEAGAGGSDTQYF.

As concerns this clonotype: At one boundary the junction diverges from the germline segment, which might be a read error. J is TRBJ2-5 and V is TRBV29-1, with 11 bases identical to TRBD2. The CDR3 extends over 14 amino acids. Germline CDR1 is SQVTM and CDR2 is ANQGSEA. As DNA, the CDR3 is TGCAGCGTGGCCGGGACTAGCGGTAAAGAGACCCGGTACTTC. Amino acids: CSVAGTSGKETRYF. The full variable domain, completed using reference TRBV29-1 and TRBJ2-5, is SAVISQKPSRDICQRGTSLTIQCQVDSQVTMMFWYRQQPGQSLTLIATANQGSEATYESGFVIDKFPISRPNLTFSTLTVSNMSPEDSSIYLCSVAGTSGKETRYFGPGTRLLVL.

The V gene is TRBV6-2 or TRBV6-3, the J gene TRBJ2-7, with TRBD2 as a possible D gene (5 bases). CDR1 and CDR2 from the germline V gene are MNHEY and SVGEGT. The CDR3 is 14 residues long. Trimming removed 7 bases from V and 2 bases from J, with 15 bases in between. The CDR3 coding sequence is TGTGCCAGCAAAGGAGGCGGATCCCCCTACGAGCAGTACTTC. It encodes CASKGGGSPYEQYF.

This clonotype appeared a single time. V usage is TRBV29-1 and J usage is TRBJ2-7; 8 bases line up with TRBD1. The germline V gene encodes CDR1 SQVTM and CDR2 ANQGSEA. The CDR3 loop spans 17 amino acids. Losses at the gene ends were 0 bases for V and 0 bases for J; bases not matched to a gene: 10. CDR3: CSVEDRAGGPLSYEQYF. In DNA form, the CDR3 reads TGCAGCGTTGAAGATCGGGCAGGGGGCCCTCTCTCCTACGAGCAGTACTTC.

V gene TRBV3-1 combines with J gene TRBJ2-1; D gene unclear. The V end was cut by 4 bases, the J end by 5 bases, with 18 bases between. Germline CDR1 LGHDT, CDR2 YNNKEL (reference sequence). The CDR3 consists of 16 residues. CDR3 amino acids: CASSRALGAPHNEQFF. The CDR3 nucleotides read TGTGCCAGCAGCCGTGCCCTGGGTGCCCCTCACAATGAGCAGTTCTTC.

On this clonotype itself: Compared with germline, one end of the junction differs, possibly owing to a read error. The chain uses TRBV12-3 or TRBV12-4 and TRBJ1-6; D is perhaps TRBD1 (6 bases). This CDR3 comprises 14 residues. For the CDR3, the DNA is TGTGCCAGCAGGGACAGCTCCTATAATTCATCCCTCCACTTT. Its protein is CASRDSSYNSSLHF.

The chain links TRBV3-1 to TRBJ1-1; D remains ambiguous. The CDR3 has 13 amino acids. V lost 2 bases and J lost 3, with 7 bases in between. Germline CDR1 reads LGHDT; CDR2 reads YNNKEL (reference sequence). The CDR3 DNA follows: TGTGCCAGCAGCCAAAGAGAGGACACTGAAGCTTTCTTT. This gives the protein CASSQREDTEAFF.

This sequence joins TRBV4-2 and TRBJ2-1; D is perhaps TRBD2 (5 bases). This CDR3 region has 16 residues. Trimming stripped 1 base from V and 2 bases from J, with 12 bases between. Per germline, CDR1 LGHNA and CDR2 YNFKEQ. DNA for the CDR3: TGTGCCAGCAGCCAAGTATTCGGGGAGCCCTACAATGAGCAGTTCTTC. It specifies CASSQVFGEPYNEQFF.

The chain links TRBV7-9 to TRBJ1-1, with 8 bases aligning to TRBD1. The trim removed 3 bases at V and 1 base at J, leaving 1 base unmatched. Germline V CDR1 and CDR2: SEHNR, FQNEAQ (reference sequence). The CDR3 sequence is 14 residues long. CDR3 protein: CASSFRGPNTEAFF. The CDR3 DNA reads as TGTGCCAGCAGCTTCAGGGGGCCGAACACTGAAGCTTTCTTT.

J is TRBJ1-2 and V is TRBV6-2 or TRBV6-3, with TRBD1 as a possible D gene (6 bases). The ends were cut back, 5 bases at V and 7 bases at J, with 17 bases in the middle. CDR3 length: 14 residues. Germline values: CDR1 MNHEY, CDR2 SVGEGT. The CDR3 DNA sequence: TGTGCCAGCAGTCCGGGACACGGTTCGGGTGGCTACACCTTC. Translating it yields CASSPGHGSGGYTF.

V gene TRBV2 combines with J gene TRBJ1-4; TRBD1 is a possible D gene (5 bases). The V end was cut by 6 bases, the J end by 0 bases, with 14 bases between. The CDR3 has 16 residues. Germline V gene data show CDR1 as SNHLY and CDR2 as FYNNEI. The CDR3 region has the DNA TGTGCCAGCAGCCGGGGCAGACTTGCAACTAATGAAAAACTGTTTTTT. Its translation: CASSRGRLATNEKLFF.

This clonotype has a handful of counts. The gene calls are TRBV29-1 and TRBJ2-3; 10 bases agree with TRBD1. Trimming removed 8 bases from V and 4 bases from J; junction bases left unmatched: 9. The CDR3 sequence is 14 residues long. Germline V lookup: CDR1 SQVTM, CDR2 ANQGSEA. CDR3: CSTTGTGVADTQYF. The CDR3 DNA sequence: TGCAGCACGACCGGGACAGGGGTCGCAGATACGCAGTATTTT.